This TCR beta chain was found in a study of regulatory T cells in long-lasting Graves disease. This CDR3 region has 16 residues. CDR1 is KGHSH, CDR2 LQKENI, per germline. V lost 3 bases to trimming and J lost 4 bases; unmatched junction nucleotides: 9. In its sample, this clonotype was seen many times. Construction of the TCR beta libraries employed iRepertoire HTBI primers in conjunction with Arm-PCR of CDR3 regions. Authors' processing steps: Looking across samples, the authors found approximately 60 TRBV and some 15 TRBJ segments. TCRdb redid the calling of the multiplex PCR reads with MiXCR, one entry per CDR3 protein. The V and J calls and clone size are TCRdb's, not the authors'. Among roughly 510,000 distinct CDR3 sequences listed, around 15% were seen once. Regarding time point: newly diagnosed GD, antithyroid drugs for less than 3 months. Generation of the TCR library employed RNA extracted from PBMCs.

These same data were also listed under a study on T cells in Graves' hyperthyroidism and ophthalmopathy.

The TCR originated in a man aged 18 to 30 with Graves disease. The chain joins TRBV18 to TRBJ2-1; 7 bases fit TRBD2. The specimen was peripheral blood mononuclear cells (PBMCs), collected at new diagnosis, from a patient treated with antithyroid drugs. Written as DNA, the CDR3 is TGTGCCAGCTCACCTCTTGGGGGAGGGACTTACAATGAGCAGTTCTTC. Translating it yields CASSPLGGGTYNEQFF. Drawing the rest from reference TRBV18 and TRBJ2-1, the complete variable domain is NAGVMQNPRHLVRRRGQEARLRCSPMKGHSHVYWYRQLPEEGLKFMVYLQKENIIDESGMPKERFSAEFPKEGPSILRIQQVVRGDSAAYFCASSPLGGGTYNEQFFGPGTRLTVL.